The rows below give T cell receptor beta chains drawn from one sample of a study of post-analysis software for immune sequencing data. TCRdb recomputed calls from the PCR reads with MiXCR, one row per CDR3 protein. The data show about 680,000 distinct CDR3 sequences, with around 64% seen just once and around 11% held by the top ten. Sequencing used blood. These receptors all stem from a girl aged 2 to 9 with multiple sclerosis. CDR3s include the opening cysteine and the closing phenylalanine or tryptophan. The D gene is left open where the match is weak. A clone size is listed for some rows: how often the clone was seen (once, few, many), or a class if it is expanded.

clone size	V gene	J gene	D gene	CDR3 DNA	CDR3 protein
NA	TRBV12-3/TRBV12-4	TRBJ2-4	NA	TGTGCCAGCAGATCAGAGCGGAGAAACATTCAGTACTTC	CASRSERRNIQYF
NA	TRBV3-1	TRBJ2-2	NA	TGTGCCAGCAGCCAAGAGCGGCCAACCGGGGAGCTGTTTTTT	CASSQERPTGELFF
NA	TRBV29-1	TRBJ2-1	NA	TGCAGCGCCGAACTGACCGATTACAATGAGCAGTTCTTC	CSAELTDYNEQFF
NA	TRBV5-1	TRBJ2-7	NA	TGCGCCAGCAGCCTTAACCCAGGGAACCCCTACGAGCAGTACTTC	CASSLNPGNPYEQYF
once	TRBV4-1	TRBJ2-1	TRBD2	TGCGCCAGCAGCCAAGACTCGGGAGGCTTCTACAATGAGCAGTTCTTC	CASSQDSGGFYNEQFF
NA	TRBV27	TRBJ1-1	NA	TGTGCCAGCAGTCTACTCCGGACAGAAGGAGCTTTCTTT	CASSLLRTEGAFF
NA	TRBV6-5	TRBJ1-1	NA	TGTGCCAGCAGTTACCTCGAACGGACGGCTAACACTGAAGCTTTCTTT	CASSYLERTANTEAFF
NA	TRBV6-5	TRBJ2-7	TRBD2	TGTGCCAGCAGTTACGGGGCTAGCGGGGACTACGAGCAGTACTTC	CASSYGASGDYEQYF
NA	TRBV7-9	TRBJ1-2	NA	TGTGCCAGCAGTCCCCAGGCCTTCAACCCGGATGGCTACACCTTC	CASSPQAFNPDGYTF
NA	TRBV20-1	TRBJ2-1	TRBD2	TGCAGTGCTCCAACCGGGACTAGCGGTTCCTACAATGAGCAGTTCTTC	CSAPTGTSGSYNEQFF
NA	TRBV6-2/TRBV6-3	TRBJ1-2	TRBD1	TGTGCCAGCGCCGGACAGGACTATGGCTACACCTTC	CASAGQDYGYTF
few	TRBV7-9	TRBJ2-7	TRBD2	TGTGCCAGCAGTGGTAGCGGGGATCCGATTACCTACGAGCAGTACTTC	CASSGSGDPITYEQYF
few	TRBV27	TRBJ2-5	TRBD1	TGTGCCAGCAGTTTATCGGTCGACAGGGGGGAGACCCAGTACTTC	CASSLSVDRGETQYF
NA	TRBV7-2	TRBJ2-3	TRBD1	TGTGCCAGCGGGACAGGGTACACAGATACGCAGTATTTT	CASGTGYTDTQYF
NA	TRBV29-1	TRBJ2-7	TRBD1	TGCAGCGTTACCGGGACAGGGTCCTACGAGCAGTACTTC	CSVTGTGSYEQYF
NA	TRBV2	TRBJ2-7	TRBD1	TGTGCCAGGGGGGGACAGGGCTCCTACGAGCAGTACTTC	CARGGQGSYEQYF
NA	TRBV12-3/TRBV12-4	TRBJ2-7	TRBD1	TGTGCCAGCAGTCCCCCGGGACAGGGACTCTACGAGCAGTACTTC	CASSPPGQGLYEQYF
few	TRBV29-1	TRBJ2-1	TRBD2	TGCAGCGGTCGCGGGGGACTAGGCAACAATGAGCAGTTCTTC	CSGRGGLGNNEQFF
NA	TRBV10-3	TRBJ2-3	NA	TGTGCCATCACCCCTATGGGGGTGAGTGGCACAGATACGCAGTATTTT	CAITPMGVSGTDTQYF
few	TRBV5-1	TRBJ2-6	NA	TGCGCCAGCAGCTTGGGGCGAAGGGGGGCCAACGTCCTGACTTTC	CASSLGRRGANVLTF
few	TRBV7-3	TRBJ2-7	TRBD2	TGTGCCAGCAGCCCCGTCGGGACTAGCCCCAACGAGCAGTACTTC	CASSPVGTSPNEQYF
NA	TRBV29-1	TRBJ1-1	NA	TGCAGCGTTGTGTTTGGACCTGGGAACACTGAAGCTTTCTTT	CSVVFGPGNTEAFF
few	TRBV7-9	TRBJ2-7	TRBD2	TGTGCCAGCAGCCCTAGCGGGGCTATCTACGAGCAGTACTTC	CASSPSGAIYEQYF
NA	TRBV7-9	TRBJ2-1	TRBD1	TGTGCCAGCAGCCCCCGGGACAGGGCGCCGAACAATGAGCAGTTCTTC	CASSPRDRAPNNEQFF
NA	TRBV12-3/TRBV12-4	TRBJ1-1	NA	TGTGCCAGCACCTTCCCGGGGACGGACACTGAAGCTTTCTTT	CASTFPGTDTEAFF
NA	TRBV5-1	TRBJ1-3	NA	TGCGCCAGCAGCTTAGGGGAGAACACCATATATTTT	CASSLGENTIYF
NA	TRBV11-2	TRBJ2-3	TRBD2	TGTGCCAGCAGCCCGCGACTAGTGGGAGGGATGGATACGCAGTATTTT	CASSPRLVGGMDTQYF
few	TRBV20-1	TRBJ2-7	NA	TGCAGTGCTAGAGAGGGAATAGGTCCCTACGAGCAGTACTTC	CSAREGIGPYEQYF
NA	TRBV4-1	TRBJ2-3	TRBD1	TGCGCCAGCAGCCCATACCACAGGGGTTCTAGCACAGATACGCAGTATTTT	CASSPYHRGSSTDTQYF
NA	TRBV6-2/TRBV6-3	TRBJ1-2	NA	TGTGCCAGCAGTTACGCTACGGGAGGCGGGATGAATGGCTACACCTTC	CASSYATGGGMNGYTF
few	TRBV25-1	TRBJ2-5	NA	TGTGCCAGCAGTGAAGTAGATCAAGAGACCCAGTACTTC	CASSEVDQETQYF
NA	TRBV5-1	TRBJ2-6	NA	TGCGCCAGCAGCTTGGACAGTTTAAGTAGCTCTGGGGCCAACGTCCTGACTTTC	CASSLDSLSSSGANVLTF
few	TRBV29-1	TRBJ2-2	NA	TGCAGCGTTGAAGGATTATCCGTCACCGGGGAGCTGTTTTTT	CSVEGLSVTGELFF
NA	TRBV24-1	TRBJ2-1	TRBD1	TGTGCCACCAGTGGCCGGAGGACAGGGACCTACAATGAGCAGTTCTTC	CATSGRRTGTYNEQFF
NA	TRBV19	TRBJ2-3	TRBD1	TGCGCCAGTAGTTTCGGGACAGGGCCTACCACAGATACGCAGTATTTT	CASSFGTGPTTDTQYF
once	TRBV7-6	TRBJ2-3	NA	TGTGCCAGCAGCTTAGATATCGGCAGCCTTAGCACAGATACGCAGTATTTT	CASSLDIGSLSTDTQYF
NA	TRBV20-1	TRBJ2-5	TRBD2	TGCAGTGCTAGTCCAGCGGGGGGGCTGGGGACCCAGTACTTC	CSASPAGGLGTQYF
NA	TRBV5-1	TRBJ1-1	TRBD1	TGCGCCAGCAGCCAGACAGGGGGGGACACTGAAGCTTTCTTT	CASSQTGGDTEAFF
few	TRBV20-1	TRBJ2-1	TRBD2	TGCAGTGCTAGTAGCCCCCGCCTAGCGGGTAGGGGAGCGCAGTTCTTC	CSASSPRLAGRGAQFF
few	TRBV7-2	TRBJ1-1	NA	TGTGCCAGCAGCTTAGGGGGGCGAGGGACTGAAGCTTTCTTT	CASSLGGRGTEAFF
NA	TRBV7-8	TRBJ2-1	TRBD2	TGTGCCAGCGGACCGGGACTAGGGGGGCTTGAGCAGTTCTTC	CASGPGLGGLEQFF
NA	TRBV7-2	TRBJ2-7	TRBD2	TGTGCCAGCAGCTGGGGTAGCGGGAGGGCCTCCCTCGGCGAGCAGTACTTC	CASSWGSGRASLGEQYF
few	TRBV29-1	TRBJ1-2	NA	TGCAGCGTGGGGACGGACTTAGCTAACTATGGCTACACCTTC	CSVGTDLANYGYTF
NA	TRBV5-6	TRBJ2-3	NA	TGTGCCAGCAGCTTGGGGGGACGTAACGAGGATACGCAGTATTTT	CASSLGGRNEDTQYF
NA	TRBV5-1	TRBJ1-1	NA	TGCGCCAGCAGCTCTGAGAGGAAGAACACTGAAGCTTTCTTT	CASSSERKNTEAFF
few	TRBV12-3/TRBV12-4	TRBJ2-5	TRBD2	TGTGCCAGCAGTTTATCGGCGGGGGGGCAAGAGACCCAGTACTTC	CASSLSAGGQETQYF
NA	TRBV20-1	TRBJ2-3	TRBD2	TGCAGTGCTAGACAAGGAGCGGGAGGGCTCACAGATACGCAGTATTTT	CSARQGAGGLTDTQYF
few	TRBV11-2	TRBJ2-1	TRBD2	TGTGCCAGCAGCATGACTAGCGGTAAGCAGTTCTTC	CASSMTSGKQFF
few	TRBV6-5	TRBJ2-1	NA	TGTGCCAGCAGTTACTCGATGGAGGTTTACAATGAGCAGTTCTTC	CASSYSMEVYNEQFF
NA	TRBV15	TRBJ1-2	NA	TGTGCCACCAGCAGAGATAGGGGCGGTTATGGCTACACCTTC	CATSRDRGGYGYTF
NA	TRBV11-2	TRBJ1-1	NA	TGTGCCAGCAGCTCAGCAGGAGGGGTGGGAACTGAAGCTTTCTTT	CASSSAGGVGTEAFF
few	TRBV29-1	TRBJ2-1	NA	TGCAGCGGCGGGACAGCCTACAATGAGCAGTTCTTC	CSGGTAYNEQFF
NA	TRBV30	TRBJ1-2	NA	TGTGCCTGGACCCTGGGGGCAGGGGATGGCTACACCTTC	CAWTLGAGDGYTF
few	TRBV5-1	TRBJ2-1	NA	TGCGCCAGCAGCTTGATGAGCAGCAATGAGCAGTTCTTC	CASSLMSSNEQFF